A selection of T cell receptor beta chains follows, all from one sample in a study of beta chain features in type 1 diabetes. This table comes from immunoSEQ multiplex PCR, and its TCRdb copy is limited to in-frame clones, with some not included. Of a few hundred thousand clones listed, over 13% are singletons. Sequences were obtained from naive CD4+ T cells from blood. The receptors were gathered from a woman under 30 in good health. Each CDR3 is given without its conserved first and last residue. Some rows have no size entry. The others give once, few or many, or a class for an expanded clone.

V gene | clone size | CDR3 length | CDR3 protein
TRBV7-9 | . | 12 | ASSPRHISYEQY
TRBV18 | few | 12 | ASSPQQEHQPQH
TRBV28 | . | 12 | ASSTSGTGAGYT
TRBV7-9 | few | 14 | ASSSFRDRFNEKLF
TRBV21-1 | . | 16 | ASSKGTRDTRTDYGYT
TRBV9 | . | 13 | ASSVGNDRVNEQF
TRBV7-9 | few | 13 | ASSLGTAGNQPQH
TRBV28 | . | 13 | ASSSPGTGSREQY
TRBV18 | few | 10 | ASSPGRETQY
TRBV5-1 | . | 11 | ASSPGLNNEQF
TRBV29-1 | few | 13 | SSRKAGGGYNEQF
TRBV30 | . | 12 | AWSLGAQYNEQF
TRBV25-1 | . | 14 | ASERGMGLSYNEQF
TRBV29-1 | few | 11 | SGGTGSLYGYT
TRBV5-1 | . | 14 | ASSFPAGSSYNEQF
TRBV23-1 | few | 11 | ASSPPYNQPQH
TRBV4-3 | few | 13 | ASSLEPGLNYEQY